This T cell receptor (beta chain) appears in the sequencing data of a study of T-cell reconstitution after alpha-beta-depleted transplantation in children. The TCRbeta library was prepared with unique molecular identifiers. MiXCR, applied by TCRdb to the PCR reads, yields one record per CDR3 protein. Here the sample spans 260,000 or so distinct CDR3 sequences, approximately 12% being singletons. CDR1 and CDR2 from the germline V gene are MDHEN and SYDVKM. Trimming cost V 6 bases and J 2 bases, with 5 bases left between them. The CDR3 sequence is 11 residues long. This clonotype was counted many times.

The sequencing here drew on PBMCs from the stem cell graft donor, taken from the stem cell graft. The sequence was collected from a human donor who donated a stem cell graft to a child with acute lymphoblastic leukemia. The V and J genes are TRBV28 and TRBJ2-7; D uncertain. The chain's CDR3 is CASRQTYEQYF. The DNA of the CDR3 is TGTGCCAGCAGACAGACCTACGAGCAGTACTTC.